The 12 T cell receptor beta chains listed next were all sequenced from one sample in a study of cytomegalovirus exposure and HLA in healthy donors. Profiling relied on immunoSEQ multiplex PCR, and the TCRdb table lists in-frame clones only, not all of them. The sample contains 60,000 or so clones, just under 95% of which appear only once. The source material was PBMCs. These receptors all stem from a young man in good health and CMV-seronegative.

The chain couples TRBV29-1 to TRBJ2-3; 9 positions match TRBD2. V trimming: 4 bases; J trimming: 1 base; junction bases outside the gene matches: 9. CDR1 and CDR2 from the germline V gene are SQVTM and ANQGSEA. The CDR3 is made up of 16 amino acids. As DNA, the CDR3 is TGCAGCGTTGCTTATCGGCTAGCGGGGCGCACAGATACGCAGTATTTT. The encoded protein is CSVAYRLAGRTDTQYF.

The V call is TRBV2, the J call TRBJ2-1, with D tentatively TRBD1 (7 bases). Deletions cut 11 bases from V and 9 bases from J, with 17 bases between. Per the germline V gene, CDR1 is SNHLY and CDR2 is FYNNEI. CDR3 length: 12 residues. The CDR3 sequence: CAGKKEGAEQFF. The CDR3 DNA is TGTGCCGGGAAAAAGGAGGGGGCTGAGCAGTTCTTC.

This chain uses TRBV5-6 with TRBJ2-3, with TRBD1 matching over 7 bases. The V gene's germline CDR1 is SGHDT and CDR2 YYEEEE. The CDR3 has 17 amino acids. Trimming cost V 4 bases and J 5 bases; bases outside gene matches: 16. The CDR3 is CASSLTGDSALEDTQYF. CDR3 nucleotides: TGTGCCAGCAGCCTCACAGGGGATTCGGCCCTCGAAGATACGCAGTATTTT.

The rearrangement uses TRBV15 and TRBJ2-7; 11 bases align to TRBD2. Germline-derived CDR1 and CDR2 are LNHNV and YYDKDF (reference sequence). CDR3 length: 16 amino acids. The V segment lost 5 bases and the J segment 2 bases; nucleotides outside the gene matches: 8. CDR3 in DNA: TGTGCCACCAGCCAAGCCGGGACTAGCGGAGCCTACGAGCAGTACTTC. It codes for CATSQAGTSGAYEQYF.

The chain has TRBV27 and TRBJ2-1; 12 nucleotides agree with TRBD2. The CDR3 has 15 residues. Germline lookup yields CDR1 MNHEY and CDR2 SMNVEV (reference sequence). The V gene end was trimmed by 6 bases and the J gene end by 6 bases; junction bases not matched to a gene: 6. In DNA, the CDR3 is TGTGCCAGCAGAGAGAAGGGACTAGCGGGCAATGAGCAGTTCTTC. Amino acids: CASREKGLAGNEQFF.

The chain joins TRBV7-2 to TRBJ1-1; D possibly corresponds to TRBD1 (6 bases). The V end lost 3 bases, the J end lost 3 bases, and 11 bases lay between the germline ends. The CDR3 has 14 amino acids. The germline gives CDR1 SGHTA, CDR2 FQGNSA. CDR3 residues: CASSFEGQYTEAFF. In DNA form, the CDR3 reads TGTGCCAGCAGCTTCGAAGGACAGTACACTGAAGCTTTCTTT.

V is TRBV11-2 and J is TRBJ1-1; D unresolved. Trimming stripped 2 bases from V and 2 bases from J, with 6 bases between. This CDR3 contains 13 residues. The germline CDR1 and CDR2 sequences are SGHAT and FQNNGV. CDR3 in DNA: TGTGCCAGCAGCTTAATCCTAAACACTGAAGCTTTCTTT. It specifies CASSLILNTEAFF.

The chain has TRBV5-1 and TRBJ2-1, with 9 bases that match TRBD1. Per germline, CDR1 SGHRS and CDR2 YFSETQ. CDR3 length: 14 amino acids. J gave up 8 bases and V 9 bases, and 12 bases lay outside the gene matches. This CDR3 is CATGLGTGWDEQFF. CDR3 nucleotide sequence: TGCGCCACAGGGCTAGGGACAGGGTGGGATGAGCAGTTCTTC. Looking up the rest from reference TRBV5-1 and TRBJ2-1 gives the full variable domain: KAGVTQTPRYLIKTRGQQVTLSCSPISGHRSVSWYQQTPGQGLQFLFEYFSETQRNKGNFPGRFSGRQFSNSRSEMNVSTLELGDSALYLCATGLGTGWDEQFFGPGTRLTVL.

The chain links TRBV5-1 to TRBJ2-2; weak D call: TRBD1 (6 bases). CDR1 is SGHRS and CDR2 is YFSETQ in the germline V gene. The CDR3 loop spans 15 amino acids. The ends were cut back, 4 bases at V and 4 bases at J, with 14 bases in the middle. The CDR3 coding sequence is TGCGCCAGCAGCCCCCGGGACACATCCACCGGGGAGCTGTTTTTT. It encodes CASSPRDTSTGELFF.

CDR3 coding DNA: TGTGCCAGCAGTGAAGGGCGGGTCAATCAGCCCCAGCATTTT. It is translated as CASSEGRVNQPQHF. This chain joins TRBV2 and TRBJ1-5, with D uncertain. CDR3 size: 14 residues. V lost 1 base to trimming and J lost 3 bases, with 7 bases between them. Germline V lookup: CDR1 SNHLY, CDR2 FYNNEI.

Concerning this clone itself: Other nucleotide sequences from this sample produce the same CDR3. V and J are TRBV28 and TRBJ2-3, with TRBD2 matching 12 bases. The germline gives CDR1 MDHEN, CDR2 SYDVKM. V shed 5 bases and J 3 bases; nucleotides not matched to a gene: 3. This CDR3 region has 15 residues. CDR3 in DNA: TGTGCCAGCAGTCCCACTAGCGGGAGGACAGATACGCAGTATTTT. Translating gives CASSPTSGRTDTQYF. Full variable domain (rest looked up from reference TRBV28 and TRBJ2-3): DVKVTQSSRYLVKRTGEKVFLECVQDMDHENMFWYRQDPGLGLRLIYFSYDVKMKEKGDIPEGYSVSREKKERFSLILESASTNQTSMYLCASSPTSGRTDTQYFGPGTRLTVL.

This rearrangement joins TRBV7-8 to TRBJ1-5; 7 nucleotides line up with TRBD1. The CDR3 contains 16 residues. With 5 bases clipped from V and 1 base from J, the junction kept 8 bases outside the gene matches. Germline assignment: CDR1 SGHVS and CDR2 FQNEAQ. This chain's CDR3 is CASSISRGTSNQPQHF. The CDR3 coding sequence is TGTGCCAGCAGCATCTCCAGGGGGACGAGCAATCAGCCCCAGCATTTT.